These T cell receptor beta chains were read from a single sample in a study of identical twins. Each CDR3 protein gets one entry after TCRdb re-called the 5' RACE reads with MiXCR. In the table there are 500,000 or so distinct CDR3 sequences, around 14% of which are singletons. A further study also used this sample, focusing on yellow fever vaccine responses in identical twins.

The source material was CD4+ T cells sorted from blood. The receptors were sampled from a woman between 18 and 29 years old in good health. The CDR3 runs from the conserved cysteine through the conserved F or W. D genes are given only for firm matches. Only part of the rows carry a size: once, few, many, or a class if the clone is expanded.

V gene	J gene	clone size	D gene	CDR3 protein	CDR3 DNA
TRBV29-1	TRBJ2-5	few	.	CSVEGEERGETQYF	TGCAGCGTTGAAGGAGAGGAAAGGGGAGAGACCCAGTACTTC
TRBV20-1	TRBJ2-3	few	TRBD2	CSARVASGRTDTQYF	TGCAGTGCTAGAGTGGCTAGCGGGAGGACAGATACGCAGTATTTT
TRBV18	TRBJ2-7	few	.	CASSPTTSSYEQYF	TGTGCCAGCTCACCGACGACAAGCTCCTACGAGCAGTACTTC
TRBV14	TRBJ2-3	few	TRBD2	CASSQAGLAGDTQYF	TGTGCCAGCAGCCAAGCGGGACTAGCGGGAGATACGCAGTATTTT
TRBV27	TRBJ2-7	.	.	CASSFLAATSLYEQYF	TGTGCCAGCAGTTTTCTTGCCGCTACATCCCTCTACGAGCAGTACTTC
TRBV29-1	TRBJ2-2	few	.	CSVLAGGLYPGELFF	TGCAGCGTTCTGGCAGGAGGGCTTTATCCCGGGGAGCTGTTTTTT
TRBV6-2/TRBV6-3	TRBJ2-7	few	TRBD2	CASSYRGSSNYEQYF	TGTGCCAGCAGTTATCGCGGGAGCTCAAACTACGAGCAGTACTTC
TRBV18	TRBJ2-7	few	.	CASSPNSAISYEQYF	TGTGCCAGCTCACCAAATAGCGCTATCTCCTACGAGCAGTACTTC
TRBV7-9	TRBJ2-3	.	.	CASSSGQLAQYF	TGTGCCAGCAGCTCTGGACAGTTAGCGCAGTATTTT
TRBV6-2/TRBV6-3	TRBJ2-7	many	TRBD2	CASSYGLAVYEQYF	TGTGCCAGCAGTTACGGACTAGCGGTCTACGAGCAGTACTTC
TRBV20-1	TRBJ2-5	few	.	CSANRSPGGTQYF	TGCAGTGCTAACCGTAGCCCAGGTGGGACCCAGTACTTC
TRBV29-1	TRBJ2-1	.	TRBD1	CSVAGTGGNEQFF	TGCAGCGTCGCCGGGACAGGGGGCAATGAGCAGTTCTTC
TRBV28	TRBJ2-1	few	.	CASSSGFGYNEQFF	TGTGCCAGCAGTTCAGGATTTGGCTACAATGAGCAGTTCTTC
TRBV25-1	TRBJ2-7	.	.	CASSAPSTGSSYEQYF	TGTGCCAGCAGTGCTCCCTCGACTGGGAGCTCCTACGAGCAGTACTTC
TRBV12-3/TRBV12-4	TRBJ2-7	many	.	CASSLGGSEQYF	TGTGCCAGCAGTTTAGGGGGGAGCGAGCAGTACTTC
TRBV20-1	TRBJ2-2	.	TRBD1	CCASRLTGGGGTGELFF	TGCTGTGCTAGTAGGCTCACAGGGGGCGGAGGCACCGGGGAGCTGTTTTTT
TRBV10-2	TRBJ2-2	many	TRBD1	CASRIQGAAGELFF	TGCGCCAGTCGGATTCAGGGGGCAGCCGGGGAGCTGTTTTTT
TRBV20-1	TRBJ2-1	few	TRBD2	CSARPGLAGYNEQFF	TGCAGTGCTAGACCGGGACTAGCGGGTTACAATGAGCAGTTCTTC
TRBV11-1	TRBJ2-3	few	.	CASSLRALTDSSSTDTQYF	TGTGCCAGCAGCTTAAGAGCTTTAACCGATTCATCGAGCACAGATACGCAGTATTTT
TRBV7-2	TRBJ2-3	many	.	CASSLNGISTDTQYF	TGTGCCAGCAGCTTAAACGGGATTAGCACAGATACGCAGTATTTT
TRBV12-3/TRBV12-4	TRBJ2-3	.	TRBD2	CASSSPLAGGRDTQYF	TGTGCCAGCAGTTCCCCACTAGCGGGGGGCAGGGATACGCAGTATTTT
TRBV10-3	TRBJ2-1	.	TRBD2	CAISESTPGGGDNEQFF	TGTGCCATCAGTGAGTCGACTCCTGGCGGGGGGGACAATGAGCAGTTCTTC
TRBV7-9	TRBJ2-2	.	TRBD2	CASSPIAGVGTGELFF	TGTGCCAGCAGCCCGATAGCGGGAGTCGGAACCGGGGAGCTGTTTTTT
TRBV29-1	TRBJ2-5	few	.	CSVEDQGGLEETQYF	TGCAGCGTTGAAGATCAGGGGGGATTGGAGGAGACCCAGTACTTC
TRBV4-3	TRBJ2-4	many	.	CASSQVVAGRNIQYF	TGCGCCAGCAGCCAAGTAGTTGCGGGGCGTAACATTCAGTACTTC
TRBV7-6	TRBJ2-2	.	.	CASSSGTSQRNTGELFF	TGTGCCAGCAGCTCCGGGACTTCTCAAAGGAACACCGGGGAGCTGTTTTTT
TRBV7-2	TRBJ2-2	.	TRBD2	CASGFGGANTGELFF	TGTGCCAGCGGCTTCGGGGGGGCAAACACCGGGGAGCTGTTTTTT
TRBV7-9	TRBJ2-5	many	.	CASSLMKGETQYF	TGTGCCAGCAGCTTAATGAAGGGAGAGACCCAGTACTTC
TRBV12-3/TRBV12-4	TRBJ2-1	many	.	CASSFQGGPSYNEQFF	TGTGCCAGTTCCTTCCAAGGAGGGCCCTCCTACAATGAGCAGTTCTTC
TRBV20-1	TRBJ2-3	many	.	CSARRKGTQTTAYTQYF	TGCAGTGCTAGGAGGAAGGGAACCCAAACCACTGCGTATACGCAGTATTTT
TRBV7-2	TRBJ2-3	many	.	CASSLLPGQGTQYF	TGTGCCAGCAGCTTACTGCCGGGGCAGGGTACGCAGTATTTT
TRBV5-6	TRBJ2-5	.	.	CASTRTRGGGQRETQYF	TGTGCCAGCACCCGCACCAGGGGCGGGGGCCAACGCGAGACCCAGTACTTC
TRBV5-1	TRBJ2-3	once	.	CASSLDGDDTSTDTQYF	TGCGCCAGCAGCTTGGATGGGGATGACACTAGCACAGATACGCAGTATTTT
TRBV20-1	TRBJ2-3	few	.	CSADYTDTQYF	TGCAGTGCTGATTACACAGATACGCAGTATTTT
TRBV10-3	TRBJ2-3	.	.	CAISESRGTDTQYF	TGTGCCATCAGTGAGTCCAGGGGCACAGATACGCAGTATTTT
TRBV12-3/TRBV12-4	TRBJ2-5	few	.	CASSYGTNFQETQYF	TGTGCCAGCAGTTACGGAACGAACTTCCAGGAGACCCAGTACTTC
TRBV5-1	TRBJ1-1	few	TRBD1	CASRTGQQTEAFF	TGCGCCAGCAGGACGGGACAGCAAACTGAAGCTTTCTTT
TRBV20-1	TRBJ2-7	few	.	CSAEPGTRGYEQYF	TGCAGTGCTGAACCCGGGACAAGAGGCTACGAGCAGTACTTC
TRBV12-3/TRBV12-4	TRBJ2-3	few	TRBD2	CASSRGGGTGTDTQYF	TGTGCCAGCAGCCGCGGGGGGGGCACCGGCACAGATACGCAGTATTTT
TRBV12-3/TRBV12-4	TRBJ2-1	.	.	CASSGDLGRNEQFF	TGTGCCAGCAGTGGGGACCTCGGCCGCAATGAGCAGTTCTTC
TRBV20-1	TRBJ2-3	.	.	CSARRKSGLADTQYF	TGCAGTGCTCGTCGAAAAAGCGGGCTGGCAGATACGCAGTATTTT
TRBV4-3	TRBJ2-1	.	TRBD2	CASSQTTSGRAKEQFF	TGCGCCAGCAGCCAAACGACTAGCGGGAGGGCCAAAGAGCAGTTCTTC
TRBV24-1	TRBJ2-3	.	TRBD2	CATSDLNSGRDTQYF	TGTGCCACCAGTGATTTGAATAGCGGGAGAGATACGCAGTATTTT
TRBV10-2	TRBJ2-1	few	TRBD2	CASRTSGVSHEQFF	TGCGCCAGCAGGACTAGCGGGGTTAGCCATGAGCAGTTCTTC
TRBV6-2/TRBV6-3	TRBJ2-5	few	TRBD1	CASSYYRGERILQETQYF	TGTGCCAGCAGTTACTACAGGGGCGAACGTATTTTACAAGAGACCCAGTACTTC
TRBV10-3	TRBJ1-6	few	.	CASSQGGNSPLHF	TGTGCTTCATCCCAGGGTGGCAATTCACCCCTCCACTTT
TRBV28	TRBJ2-2	once	.	CASTRRDGGTGELFF	TGTGCCAGCACCCGCCGGGACGGAGGAACCGGGGAGCTGTTTTTT
TRBV20-1	TRBJ1-4	.	.	CSARPPGKNEKLFF	TGCAGTGCTAGACCACCGGGGAAAAATGAAAAACTGTTTTTT
TRBV20-1	TRBJ1-2	.	.	CSASSEDSYGYTF	TGCAGTGCTAGTTCGGAAGACAGCTATGGCTACACCTTC